This passage covers 29 T cell receptor beta chains from one sample sequenced in a study of T cell responses to AZD1222 COVID-19 vaccine. Generated by immunoSEQ multiplex PCR, the TCRdb table keeps only in-frame clones and is missing some. The sample contains about 21,000 clones, almost 85% of which appear only once. This material consisted of peripheral blood, taken 28 days after the second AZD1222 dose. Receptor source: an adult who received the AZD1222 COVID-19 vaccine.

This clone has a handful of counts. The chain is built from TRBV19 and TRBJ1-1, with 11 bases identical to TRBD1. The CDR3 consists of 15 residues. Germline V gene data show CDR1 as LNHDA and CDR2 as SQIVND (reference sequence). The ends lost 5 bases at V and 0 bases at J; junction bases unmatched: 2. CDR3 sequence: CASSRDRGLNTEAFF. In DNA, the CDR3 is TGTGCCAGTAGTCGGGACAGGGGGTTGAACACTGAAGCTTTCTTT.

A few counts support this clone. The CDR3 reads CASSLVAGEGYEQYF. DNA of the CDR3: TGTGCCAGCAGCTTAGTAGCGGGAGAGGGTTACGAGCAGTACTTC. The genes are TRBV11-2 and TRBJ2-7, with 9 nucleotides matching TRBD2. Germline CDR1 and CDR2: SGHAT and FQNNGV. The CDR3 is 15 amino acids. Losses at the gene ends were 1 base for V and 4 bases for J; bases not matched to a gene: 5.

V is TRBV5-1 and J is TRBJ2-7, with 11 bases matching TRBD2. Looked up from germline, CDR1 is SGHRS and CDR2 is YFSETQ. The length of the CDR3 is 16 residues. V shed 0 bases, J shed 0 bases, and the junction held 2 bases outside the gene matches. CDR3: CASSLAGTSGSYEQYF. For the CDR3, the DNA is TGCGCCAGCAGCTTGGCCGGGACTAGCGGCTCCTACGAGCAGTACTTC.

This clone was recorded only once. The CDR3 spells CASSQLSGGYNEQFF. The CDR3 region has the DNA TGTGCCAGCAGCCAGCTTAGCGGGGGTTACAATGAGCAGTTCTTC. The genes are TRBV14 and TRBJ2-1; TRBD2 matches 9 bases. The V segment lost 3 bases and the J segment 4 bases; nucleotides outside the gene matches: 4. Germline-derived CDR1 and CDR2 are SGHDN and FVKESK. CDR3 length: 15 amino acids.

The J gene is TRBJ1-2, the V gene TRBV7-9; 7 nucleotides line up with TRBD1. The CDR3 length is 14 residues. From germline, CDR1 is SEHNR and CDR2 FQNEAQ (reference sequence). The V segment lost 3 bases and the J segment 3 bases; nucleotides outside the gene matches: 4. The CDR3 nucleotides read TGTGCCAGCAGCTTTGCAGGGGGGGACTATGGCTACACCTTC. As protein: CASSFAGGDYGYTF. Filled out from reference TRBV7-9 and TRBJ1-2, the complete variable domain reads DTGVSQNPRHKITKRGQNVTFRCDPISEHNRLYWYRQTLGQGPEFLTYFQNEAQLEKSRLLSDRFSAERPKGSFSTLEIQRTEQGDSAMYLCASSFAGGDYGYTFGSGTRLTVV.

This rearrangement joins TRBV10-2 to TRBJ1-1; a possible D gene is TRBD1 (5 bases). The V end lost 7 bases, the J end lost 1 base, and 13 bases lay between the germline ends. The CDR3 runs to 14 residues. CDR1 and CDR2 (germline): WSHSY, SAAADI. In nucleotides, the CDR3 is TGCGCCAGCATGTTGACAGTGGCGAACACTGAAGCTTTCTTT. It encodes CASMLTVANTEAFF.

This chain uses TRBV11-2 with TRBJ2-1; 8 bases match TRBD1. The CDR3 is 14 amino acids. Per germline, CDR1 SGHAT and CDR2 FQNNGV. V lost 3 bases, J lost 6 bases, and 4 bases stayed unmatched. The CDR3 loop reads CASSLTGASNEQFF. Written as DNA, the CDR3 is TGTGCCAGCAGCTTGACAGGGGCGTCCAATGAGCAGTTCTTC.

The chain couples TRBV19 to TRBJ2-4; 7 positions agree with TRBD1. The germline CDR1 and CDR2 sequences are LNHDA and SQIVND (reference sequence). V was pared by 6 bases and J by 14 bases, with 13 bases of the junction left unmatched. This CDR3 is 13 amino acids long. This CDR3 is CASSPRDSKLEYF. In DNA, the CDR3 is TGTGCCAGTAGCCCTCGGGACAGCAAGTTAGAGTACTTC. The full variable domain, with the rest looked up from reference TRBV19 and TRBJ2-4, is DGGITQSPKYLFRKEGQNVTLSCEQNLNHDAMYWYRQDPGQGLRLIYYSQIVNDFQKGDIAEGYSVSREKKESFPLTVTSAQKNPTAFYLCASSPRDSKLEYFGAGTRLSVL.

The J gene is TRBJ2-3, the V gene TRBV5-1, with D unclear. The length of the CDR3 is 14 residues. Trimming left V 4 bases short and J 0 bases short, with 9 bases between. Germline-derived CDR1 and CDR2 are SGHRS and YFSETQ. The CDR3 is CASSVLGSTDTQYF. The CDR3 DNA sequence: TGCGCCAGCAGCGTGCTGGGGAGCACAGATACGCAGTATTTT.

The chain has TRBV6-5 and TRBJ2-2; 7 nucleotides align to TRBD1. V lost 7 bases to trimming and J lost 9 bases; unmatched junction nucleotides: 11. Per germline, CDR1 MNHEY and CDR2 SVGAGI. CDR3 length equals 14 residues. Written as DNA, the CDR3 is TGTGCCAGCATTAGGGCAGGGGGAACTAGGGAGCTGTTTTTT. Protein: CASIRAGGTRELFF.

V and J are TRBV28 and TRBJ1-1; tentative D call: TRBD1 (6 bases). This CDR3 has 16 residues. With 6 bases removed from V and 1 base from J, the gap between germline ends came to 18 bases. The germline V gene has CDR1 MDHEN and CDR2 SYDVKM. Here the CDR3 DNA reads TGTGCCAGCAGCCCACATACGGACAGCCGGAACACTGAAGCTTTCTTT. It codes for CASSPHTDSRNTEAFF.

The J gene is TRBJ1-6, the V gene TRBV18; TRBD1 agrees at 8 bases. This CDR3 contains 15 residues. J was trimmed by 10 bases and V by 1 base; bases with no gene match: 6. Germline lookup yields CDR1 KGHSH and CDR2 LQKENI. The CDR3 region is CASSPRRGLESPLHF. Here the CDR3 DNA reads TGTGCCAGCTCACCACGCAGGGGGCTTGAATCACCCCTCCACTTT.

The CDR3 nucleotides are TGCGCCAGCAGCCTTGGGGGGGGCAACGAGCAGTACTTC. Amino acids: CASSLGGGNEQYF. This sequence joins TRBV5-1 and TRBJ2-7; D perhaps matches TRBD2 (7 bases). CDR1 SGHRS and CDR2 YFSETQ come from the germline V gene. The CDR3 totals 13 residues. V was cut by 4 bases and J by 5 bases, with 13 bases left in between.

The V gene is TRBV19, the J gene TRBJ1-1; no definite D call. Germline V lookup: CDR1 LNHDA, CDR2 SQIVND (reference sequence). This CDR3 spans 13 amino acids. Trimming took 3 bases from V and 8 from J, leaving 13 bases between them. The CDR3 reads CASSMNGRAEAFF. The CDR3 DNA is TGTGCCAGTAGTATGAATGGAAGGGCAGAAGCTTTCTTT.

The rearrangement uses TRBV3-1 (or the pseudogene TRBV3-2) and TRBJ2-1; D perhaps matches TRBD2 (5 bases). With 3 bases removed from V and 5 bases from J, the gap between germline ends came to 14 bases. From germline, CDR1 is LGHDT and CDR2 YNNKEL (reference sequence). This CDR3 is 15 amino acids long. This CDR3 reads CASSHPLGSHNEQFF. The DNA for the CDR3 is TGTGCCAGCAGCCACCCCCTAGGGAGTCACAATGAGCAGTTCTTC.

The chain carries TRBV7-2 and TRBJ2-7; D unclear. Per the germline V gene, CDR1 is SGHTA and CDR2 is FQGNSA. The CDR3 loop spans 15 amino acids. The V end lost 3 bases, the J end lost 2 bases, and 14 bases lay between the germline ends. The chain's CDR3 is CASSFSRTTTYEQYF. Written as DNA, the CDR3 is TGTGCCAGCAGCTTTAGCCGAACCACGACCTACGAGCAGTACTTC.

This clone has just one count. The chain combines TRBV4-1 with TRBJ1-2; D gene unclear. Germline assignment: CDR1 MGHRA and CDR2 YSYEKL. The V and J ends lost 0 bases and 2 bases respectively, with 22 bases between them. CDR3 size: 19 residues. The CDR3 DNA reads as TGCGCCAGCAGCCAAGAAGGGCTAAGAGGCGATTATATGAACTATGGCTACACCTTC. It is translated as CASSQEGLRGDYMNYGYTF.

This clone was observed a single time. This chain joins TRBV6-5 and TRBJ2-7, with TRBD1 as a possible D gene (6 bases). The CDR3 runs to 16 residues. Trimming took 2 bases from V and 3 from J, leaving 17 bases between them. Looked up from germline, CDR1 is MNHEY and CDR2 is SVGAGI. CDR3 amino acids: CASSYLQGPPIYEQYF. DNA for the CDR3: TGTGCCAGCAGTTACCTACAGGGTCCCCCTATCTACGAGCAGTACTTC.

This chain's CDR3 is CASSLAAREDEKLFF. Here the CDR3 DNA reads TGCGCCAGCAGCTTGGCCGCCAGGGAGGATGAAAAACTGTTTTTT. V is TRBV5-1 and J is TRBJ1-4; weak D call: TRBD1 (5 bases). The CDR3 loop spans 15 amino acids. The germline CDR1 and CDR2 sequences are SGHRS and YFSETQ. V shed 0 bases and J shed 6 bases, with 12 bases lying between them.

This clone was found once. J is TRBJ2-3 and V is TRBV11-3; 9 positions agree with TRBD2. Germline lookup yields CDR1 SGHNT and CDR2 YENEEA. The CDR3 runs 15 residues. V lost 0 bases and J lost 2; bases outside the gene matches: 0. CDR3 in amino acids: CASSLEGLATDTQYF. DNA for the CDR3: TGTGCCAGCAGCTTAGAGGGACTAGCCACAGATACGCAGTATTTT. The whole variable domain, remainder taken from reference TRBV11-3 and TRBJ2-3, is EAGVVQSPRYKIIEKKQPVAFWCNPISGHNTLYWYLQNLGQGPELLIRYENEEAVDDSQLPKDRFSAERLKGVDSTLKIQPAELGDSAVYLCASSLEGLATDTQYFGPGTRLTVL.

Points on this clone: The junction departs from the called germline gene at one end, perhaps through a read error. The chain is built from TRBV7-2 and TRBJ2-1; D may be TRBD2 (5 bases). Germline values: CDR1 SGHTA, CDR2 FQGNSA. The CDR3 length is 15 residues. The CDR3 protein is CASSVASPSYNEQFF. CDR3 DNA sequence: TGTGCCAGCAGCGTAGCGAGCCCTTCCTACAATGAGCAGTTCTTC.

The rearrangement uses TRBV2 and TRBJ1-2, with TRBD1 identical over 7 bases. With V trimmed by 2 bases and J by 6 bases, 6 bases remained unmatched. The CDR3 spans 14 residues. Looked up from germline, CDR1 is SNHLY and CDR2 is FYNNEI. The CDR3 sequence: CASSEHLRGDGYTF. In DNA form, the CDR3 reads TGTGCCAGCAGTGAACATCTCAGGGGGGATGGCTACACCTTC.

The chain carries TRBV7-2 and TRBJ2-7; 7 bases are shared with TRBD1. CDR1 is SGHTA and CDR2 is FQGNSA in the germline V gene. The CDR3 extends over 14 amino acids. J was trimmed by 1 base and V by 5 bases; bases with no gene match: 5. The CDR3 protein is CASSPRQGSYEQYF. The CDR3 bases are TGTGCCAGCAGCCCAAGACAGGGTTCCTACGAGCAGTACTTC.

This chain links TRBV3-1 (or the pseudogene TRBV3-2) with TRBJ2-7; 12 positions match TRBD2. The CDR3 is made up of 17 amino acids. Per germline, CDR1 LGHDT and CDR2 YNNKEL (reference sequence). V gave up 3 bases and J gave up 0 bases; unmatched junction bases: 6. The CDR3 nucleotides are TGTGCCAGCAGCCACGCGACTAGCGGGGGAAGCTCCTACGAGCAGTACTTC. As protein: CASSHATSGGSSYEQYF.

The J gene is TRBJ1-1, the V gene TRBV4-1; perhaps TRBD1 as D (5 bases). The CDR3 length is 15 residues. CDR1 MGHRA and CDR2 YSYEKL come from the germline V gene. Trimming cost V 5 bases and J 1 base, with 14 bases left between them. The CDR3 DNA sequence: TGCGCCAGCAGCACCCCGGGACGTCCGAACACTGAAGCTTTCTTT. Protein: CASSTPGRPNTEAFF.

V is TRBV19 and J is TRBJ2-7; D is unclear. V lost 8 bases, J lost 3 bases, and 14 bases lay in between. The CDR3 runs to 13 residues. Germline values: CDR1 LNHDA, CDR2 SQIVND (reference sequence). This chain's CDR3 is CASSSAPDYEQYF. Written as DNA, the CDR3 is TGTGCCAGTTCCAGCGCGCCTGACTACGAGCAGTACTTC.

The chain employs TRBV7-9 and TRBJ1-1; D might be TRBD1 (6 bases). The germline V and J ends were trimmed by 2 bases and 4 bases, with 11 bases remaining between them. Germline assignment: CDR1 SEHNR and CDR2 FQNEAQ (reference sequence). The CDR3 extends over 14 amino acids. The CDR3 nucleotides are TGTGCCAGCAGCTTATCAGGGGCGGTCACTGAAGCTTTCTTT. Protein product: CASSLSGAVTEAFF.

The chain employs TRBV18 and TRBJ2-4; D might be TRBD1 or TRBD2, each matching 6 bases. CDR3 length: 17 residues. CDR1 is KGHSH, CDR2 LQKENI, per germline. The V end lost 3 bases, the J end lost 2 bases, and 17 bases lay between the germline ends. DNA of the CDR3: TGTGCCAGCTCACCGGTGGGGGGCGCCAATTCCAAAAACATTCAGTACTTC. It specifies CASSPVGGANSKNIQYF.

The CDR3 spells CASSIQGAKNIQYF. CDR3 sequence (DNA): TGTGCCAGTAGTATTCAAGGGGCCAAAAACATTCAGTACTTC. The chain combines TRBV19 with TRBJ2-4; D gene uncertain. Germline lookup yields CDR1 LNHDA and CDR2 SQIVND (reference sequence). V lost 3 bases and J 1 base, leaving 7 bases between the germline ends. The CDR3 length is 14 residues.